This TCR beta chain was captured by sequencing in a study of cytomegalovirus exposure and HLA in healthy donors. The CDR3 loop spans 16 amino acids. Per germline, CDR1 KGHSH and CDR2 LQKENI. Trimming removed 7 bases at V and 1 base at J, with 19 bases between. Regarding this clone: Its antigen is not identified.

Study-wide results and limits: Most TCR sequences were uncommon, yet certain public TCRs appeared in many donors.

Clones were sequenced by immunoSEQ multiplex PCR, and TCRdb holds only the in-frame ones, with some missing. The sample shows 150,000 to 200,000 clones, approximately 86% of them seen only once. The chain joins TRBV18 to TRBJ1-1; D possibly corresponds to TRBD1 (5 bases). The receptor's source is a man aged 25-45 years in good health and CMV-seropositive. Sequenced: PBMCs. The CDR3 reads CASFSSTPGGNTEAFF. The CDR3 DNA reads as TGTGCCAGCTTTTCATCTACCCCCGGGGGGAACACTGAAGCTTTCTTT.